This is a list of T cell receptor beta chains from one sample in a study of cytomegalovirus exposure and HLA in healthy donors. Assay used: immunoSEQ multiplex PCR; TCRdb lists only in-frame clones, some missing. Among roughly 180,000 clones, about three quarters were seen once, and the ten largest hold 3.7%. The specimen sequenced was PBMCs. All receptors come from a woman between 55 and 75 years old in good health and CMV-seropositive. Each CDR3 is given with its conserved first and last residue. The D gene is left open where the match is weak. The listing skips clone size in some rows; elsewhere it reads once, few, many or a size class.

v_gene	d_gene	abundance	j_gene	CDR3nt	CDR3aa
TRBV5-1	TRBD2	.	TRBJ2-7	TGCGCCAGCAGCTTTCCCAGCGGGACGGGCGAGCAGTACTTC	CASSFPSGTGEQYF
TRBV4-2	TRBD2	once	TRBJ2-5	TGTGCCAGCAGCCAAGATCGTGGGCTAGCGGAGTCGTACTTC	CASSQDRGLAESYF
TRBV7-9	.	.	TRBJ2-3	TGTGCCAGCAGCTTAGTAGCGACCCACACAGATACGCAGTATTTT	CASSLVATHTDTQYF
TRBV5-6	.	.	TRBJ2-6	TGTGCCAGCAGCTTAAATAAGCAGGGTTCATCCAACGTCCTGACTTTC	CASSLNKQGSSNVLTF
TRBV6-1	TRBD1	.	TRBJ2-5	TGTGCCAGCAGTGGACAGGGTGACCCCTTCCAAGAGACCCAGTACTTC	CASSGQGDPFQETQYF
TRBV7-9	.	.	TRBJ1-2	TGTGCCAGCAGCTTTAACAGGGACGGCTACACCTTC	CASSFNRDGYTF
TRBV5-4	TRBD1	.	TRBJ2-7	TGTGCCAGCAGCTTGGGGACAGGGGCCTACGAGCAGTACTTC	CASSLGTGAYEQYF
TRBV7-3	.	few	TRBJ2-5	TGTGCCAGCAGCTCCCCCGCGGGTAGCCAGTACTTC	CASSSPAGSQYF
TRBV5-1	.	.	TRBJ1-1	TGCGCCAGCACCACCCTCGGGGGGGCGAACACTGAAGCTTTCTTT	CASTTLGGANTEAFF
TRBV9	.	.	TRBJ2-5	TGTGCCAGCAGCGTACGCGGGAACCCCGAAGAGACCCAGTACTTC	CASSVRGNPEETQYF
TRBV5-1	TRBD1	.	TRBJ1-1	TGCGCCAGCAGCCGACCGGGACAGGGCTACACTGAAGCTTTCTTT	CASSRPGQGYTEAFF
TRBV7-6	.	.	TRBJ2-2	TGTGCCAGCAGCTTGGATTGGGGGGCCGGGGAGCTGTTTTTT	CASSLDWGAGELFF
TRBV27	TRBD2	.	TRBJ2-1	TGTGCCAGCAGCCTGAAGCGGGACCAGCAGTTCTTC	CASSLKRDQQFF
TRBV9	TRBD2	.	TRBJ2-5	TGTGCCAGCAGCGTAGCTAAGACTAGCGCTTTCGGGGAGACCCAGTACTTC	CASSVAKTSAFGETQYF
TRBV12-5	.	.	TRBJ2-1	TGTGCTAGTGGTTCCCTTGGGGTAGTGGGGGCCGGTAGGAATGAGCAGTTCTTC	CASGSLGVVGAGRNEQFF
TRBV7-8	TRBD2	.	TRBJ2-1	TGTGCCAGCAGCTCCCGCGGGACTAACAATGAGCAGTTCTTC	CASSSRGTNNEQFF
TRBV19	TRBD2	.	TRBJ2-7	TGTGCCAGTAGTATGGGGTCTTTAGCGGGAGGTTACGAGCAGTACTTC	CASSMGSLAGGYEQYF
TRBV4-1	.	.	TRBJ2-7	TGCGCCAGCAGCCACGGGGGTTCCCAATACGAGCAGTACTTC	CASSHGGSQYEQYF
TRBV20-1	.	.	TRBJ1-1	TGCAGTGCTAAGGCGGGGGTGGGGGCTTTCTTT	CSAKAGVGAFF
TRBV7-3	.	once	TRBJ2-7	TGTGCCAGCAGCTTATCCCTCAGGGACGAGCAGTACTTC	CASSLSLRDEQYF
TRBV2	TRBD1	.	TRBJ1-4	TGTGCCAGCAGTGAAGGCAGGGGGTTCGGTGGAAAACTGTTTTTT	CASSEGRGFGGKLFF
TRBV4-2	.	once	TRBJ2-2	TGTGCCAGCAGCCAGGCACCAGGGGCGCTCGACGGGGAGCTGTTTTTT	CASSQAPGALDGELFF
TRBV28	.	.	TRBJ1-3	TGTGCCAGCAGTTTCTTGTCTGGAAACACCATATATTTT	CASSFLSGNTIYF
TRBV5-7	TRBD1	few	TRBJ2-3	TGTGCCAGCAGGGACCCTGGACAGGAGAGCCTAGATACGCAGTATTTT	CASRDPGQESLDTQYF
TRBV7-9	.	.	TRBJ2-7	TGTGCCAGCAGTCTCGGGGGGCGCTCCTACGAGCAGTACTTC	CASSLGGRSYEQYF
TRBV25-1	.	few	TRBJ2-2	TGTGCCAGCAGTGAATCTTCGGGGAAACTCGGGGAGCTGTTTTTT	CASSESSGKLGELFF
TRBV6-1	.	.	TRBJ1-4	TGTGCCAGCAGCAGGGTCGCAACTAATGAAAAACTGTTTTTT	CASSRVATNEKLFF
TRBV5-1	TRBD1	.	TRBJ2-2	TGCGCCAGCAGCTTTACAGGGGGCGCTGGCACCGGGGAGCTGTTTTTT	CASSFTGGAGTGELFF
TRBV29-1	TRBD2	few	TRBJ2-1	TGCAGCGTTGAAACTAGCGGGGGGGCCAATGAGCAGTTCTTC	CSVETSGGANEQFF
TRBV11-2	TRBD1	.	TRBJ2-1	TGTGCCAGCAGCCCATACCGGGACAGGGGTAATGAGCAGTTCTTC	CASSPYRDRGNEQFF
TRBV27	TRBD1	.	TRBJ2-3	TGTGCCAGCAGTTTGGGGACAGGGGAGGGAGATACGCAGTATTTT	CASSLGTGEGDTQYF
TRBV5-1	.	.	TRBJ1-4	TGCGCCAGCAGCTTGGACACGGGAGGGAGTGAAAAACTGTTTTTT	CASSLDTGGSEKLFF
TRBV18	.	.	TRBJ2-4	TGTGCCAGCTCGCCGTATTCCGAAGCAACCAAAAACAGTCAGTACTTC	CASSPYSEATKNSQYF
TRBV30	.	.	TRBJ1-3	TGTGCCTGGAAGCGTCAGGGCCTATACACCATATATTTT	CAWKRQGLYTIYF
TRBV2	.	.	TRBJ1-1	TGTGCCAGCAGTGTACAAGACGGGGGAATCACTGAAGCTTTCTTT	CASSVQDGGITEAFF